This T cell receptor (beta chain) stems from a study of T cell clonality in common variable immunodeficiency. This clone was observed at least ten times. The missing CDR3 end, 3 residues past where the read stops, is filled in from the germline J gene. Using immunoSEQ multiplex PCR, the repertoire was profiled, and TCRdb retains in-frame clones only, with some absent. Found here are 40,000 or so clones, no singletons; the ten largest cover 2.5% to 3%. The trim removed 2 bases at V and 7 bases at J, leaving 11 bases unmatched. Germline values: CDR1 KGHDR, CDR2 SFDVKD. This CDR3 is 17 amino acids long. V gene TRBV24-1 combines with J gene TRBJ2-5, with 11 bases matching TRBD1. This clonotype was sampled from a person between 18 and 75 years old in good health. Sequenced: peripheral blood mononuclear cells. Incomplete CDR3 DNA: TGTGCCACCAGTGATTCTCCCGGGACAGGGGGGCTAGGGACC. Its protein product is CATSDSPGTGGLGT. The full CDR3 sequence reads CATSDSPGTGGLGTQYF.